The present T cell receptor beta chain was sequenced within a study of T-cell reconstitution after alpha-beta-depleted transplantation in children. General study points: Among T cells one year after transplant, newly produced cells accounted for most counts and diversity.

Comments on this clonotype: Its antigen remains unknown.

Unique molecular identifiers tagged the TCRbeta library. TCRdb fed the PCR reads into MiXCR, producing one record per CDR3 protein. The table shows some 78,000 distinct CDR3 sequences, with roughly 13% occurring only once. V was cut by 5 bases and J by 4 bases, with 18 bases left in between. CDR3 size: 17 residues. This chain joins TRBV12-3 or TRBV12-4 and TRBJ2-6, with a possible D match to TRBD2 (5 bases). The sequences come from PBMCs, mostly from graft donor cells, collected 180 days after TCRalphabeta/CD19-depleted stem cell transplant. The sequence was collected from a male patient aged 2 to 10 who had a stem cell transplant for acute lymphoblastic leukemia, so the T cells may come from the graft donor. The CDR3 sequence is CASSPRTLPRGANVLTF. The DNA of the CDR3 is TGTGCCAGCAGTCCTCGGACTTTACCTAGGGGGGCCAACGTCCTGACTTTC.